Each of the 13 T cell receptor beta chains below was sequenced from the same sample in a study of OX40 agonist ivuxolimab in advanced cancers. TCRdb's table, derived via immunoSEQ multiplex PCR, lists solely in-frame clones and lacks some. Of 52,000 or so clones listed, approximately 86% are singletons. The sequencing here drew on CD4+ or CD8+ T cells sorted from blood, taken in a trial of the OX40 agonist ivuxolimab. These receptors originate from an adult with an advanced solid tumor such as melanoma, head and neck, liver or kidney cancer.

The chain employs TRBV27 and TRBJ1-4, with 8 bases fitting TRBD1. The V segment lost 3 bases and the J segment 10 bases; nucleotides outside the gene matches: 4. CDR3 length: 13 amino acids. Germline values: CDR1 MNHEY, CDR2 SMNVEV (reference sequence). This CDR3 is CASSFQGAVKLFF. CDR3 bases: TGTGCCAGCAGTTTTCAGGGGGCCGTAAAACTGTTTTTT. Combining the CDR3 with reference TRBV27 and TRBJ1-4 gives the whole variable domain EAQVTQNPRYLITVTGKKLTVTCSQNMNHEYMSWYRQDPGLGLRQIYYSMNVEVTDKGDVPEGYKVSRKEKRNFPLILESPSPNQTSLYFCASSFQGAVKLFFGSGTQLSVL.

The V call is TRBV5-1, the J call TRBJ2-1; 7 bases agree with TRBD1. Germline V gene data show CDR1 as SGHRS and CDR2 as YFSETQ. The junction had 2 bases not matched to a gene; V was cut back by 4 bases and J by 4 bases. This CDR3 has 13 residues. The CDR3 protein is CASSPTGYNEQFF. Here the CDR3 DNA reads TGCGCCAGCAGCCCGACAGGGTACAATGAGCAGTTCTTC.

CDR3 loop: CASSQGKLDRQFF. The CDR3 DNA sequence: TGTGCCAGCAGCCAAGGGAAGCTAGATAGGCAGTTCTTC. The chain joins TRBV4-2 to TRBJ2-1; D remains unclear. Between the trimmed V and J ends, which lost 1 base and 12 bases, there was a span of 13 bases. Germline V lookup: CDR1 LGHNA, CDR2 YNFKEQ. The CDR3 has 13 residues.

The rearrangement uses TRBV28 and TRBJ2-7; 12 bases are shared with TRBD1. From germline, CDR1 is MDHEN and CDR2 SYDVKM. J was trimmed by 3 bases and V by 6 bases; bases with no gene match: 3. The CDR3 runs to 14 residues. The CDR3 sequence: CASRGQGAIYEQYF. The CDR3 nucleotides read TGTGCCAGCAGGGGACAGGGGGCAATCTACGAGCAGTACTTC.

The V and J genes are TRBV4-1 and TRBJ2-5; D assignment may be TRBD1 or TRBD2 (5 bases each). The CDR3 sequence is 15 residues long. V dropped 0 bases and J dropped 4 bases, with 12 bases sitting between them. Germline-derived CDR1 and CDR2 are MGHRA and YSYEKL. This CDR3 is CASSQDRGGSETQYF. CDR3 nucleotide sequence: TGCGCCAGCAGCCAAGATCGTGGGGGATCAGAGACCCAGTACTTC.

The rearrangement joins TRBV5-1 to TRBJ2-3, with D unclear. The V end was cut by 2 bases, the J end by 2 bases, with 15 bases between. Germline V gives CDR1 SGHRS, CDR2 YFSETQ. CDR3 size: 16 residues. The CDR3 bases are TGCGCCAGCAGCTTTTCTCCTGCCCCCTACACAGATACGCAGTATTTT. Encoded protein: CASSFSPAPYTDTQYF.

The chain uses TRBV6-5 and TRBJ1-2; D unclear. The V gene lost 4 bases and the J gene lost 7 bases, with 13 bases spanning the gap. CDR1 and CDR2 (germline): MNHEY, SVGAGI. This CDR3 region has 13 residues. For the CDR3, the DNA is TGTGCCAGCAGTTGGGCCCGTTCCGGTGGCTACACCTTC. This sequence encodes CASSWARSGGYTF.

The gene calls are TRBV7-9 and TRBJ1-6; D is undetermined. The CDR3 is 15 amino acids. Germline loops: CDR1 SEHNR, CDR2 FQNEAQ (reference sequence). The V end lost 5 bases, the J end lost 0 bases, and 8 bases lay between the germline ends. CDR3 nucleotides: TGTGCCAGCAGCGCGACGAGCTCCTATAATTCACCCCTCCACTTT. The encoded protein is CASSATSSYNSPLHF. Using reference TRBV7-9 and TRBJ1-6 for the parts outside the CDR3, the full variable domain is DTGVSQNPRHKITKRGQNVTFRCDPISEHNRLYWYRQTLGQGPEFLTYFQNEAQLEKSRLLSDRFSAERPKGSFSTLEIQRTEQGDSAMYLCASSATSSYNSPLHFGNGTRLTVT.

V gene TRBV25-1 combines with J gene TRBJ2-5; perhaps TRBD2 as D (6 bases). CDR3 length: 13 residues. CDR1 and CDR2 from the germline V gene are MGHDK and SYGVNS. The V and J ends lost 7 bases and 5 bases respectively, with 14 bases between them. The CDR3 protein is CASISLGGETQYF. DNA of the CDR3: TGTGCCAGCATATCCCTTGGAGGGGAGACCCAGTACTTC.

The CDR3 coding sequence is TGTGCCACGTTCCCGCAGGACTATCCGGCCGGGGAGCTGTTTTTT. Its translation: CATFPQDYPAGELFF. The chain combines TRBV10-3 with TRBJ2-2; maybe TRBD2 (6 bases). The V end lost 10 bases, the J end lost 6 bases, and 21 bases lay between the germline ends. From germline, CDR1 is ENHRY and CDR2 SYGVKD. The CDR3 contains 15 residues.

This chain uses TRBV19 with TRBJ2-7, with D possibly TRBD2 on 5 matching bases. This CDR3 has 12 amino acids. V dropped 8 bases and J dropped 1 base, with 9 bases sitting between them. From germline, CDR1 is LNHDA and CDR2 SQIVND (reference sequence). CDR3 sequence (DNA): TGTGCCAGTGGTAGCGCGTCCTACGAGCAGTACTTC. This gives the protein CASGSASYEQYF. Full variable domain (rest looked up from reference TRBV19 and TRBJ2-7): DGGITQSPKYLFRKEGQNVTLSCEQNLNHDAMYWYRQDPGQGLRLIYYSQIVNDFQKGDIAEGYSVSREKKESFPLTVTSAQKNPTAFYLCASGSASYEQYFGPGTRLTVT.

V gene TRBV5-1 combines with J gene TRBJ2-1, with TRBD1 as a possible D gene (5 bases). Germline V CDR1 and CDR2: SGHRS, YFSETQ. Trimming left V 4 bases short and J 15 bases short, with 20 bases between. This CDR3 has 13 amino acids. The CDR3 loop reads CASSPPGQPDPFF. CDR3 in DNA: TGCGCCAGCAGCCCACCAGGACAACCTGACCCGTTCTTC.

The chain uses TRBV5-4 and TRBJ2-1; D ambiguous. V dropped 6 bases and J dropped 7 bases, with 11 bases sitting between them. The CDR3 is 12 residues long. Germline values: CDR1 SGHNT, CDR2 YYREEE (reference sequence). CDR3 region: CASTSSVNEQFF. The CDR3 coding sequence is TGTGCCAGCACCTCGAGTGTGAATGAGCAGTTCTTC.